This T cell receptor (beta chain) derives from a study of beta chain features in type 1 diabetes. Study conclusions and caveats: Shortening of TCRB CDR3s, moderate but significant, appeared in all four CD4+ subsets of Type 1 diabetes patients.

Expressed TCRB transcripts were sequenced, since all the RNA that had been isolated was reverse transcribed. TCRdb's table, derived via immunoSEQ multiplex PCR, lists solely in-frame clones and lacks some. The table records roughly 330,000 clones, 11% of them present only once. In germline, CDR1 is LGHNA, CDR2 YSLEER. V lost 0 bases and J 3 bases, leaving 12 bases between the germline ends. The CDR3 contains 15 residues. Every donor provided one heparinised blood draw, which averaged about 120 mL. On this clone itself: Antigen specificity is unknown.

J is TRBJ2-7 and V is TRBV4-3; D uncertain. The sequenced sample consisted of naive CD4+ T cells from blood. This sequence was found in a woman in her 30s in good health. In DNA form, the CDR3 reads TGCGCCAGCAGCCAAGACCTGTCAGGAAGCTACGAGCAGTACTTC. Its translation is CASSQDLSGSYEQYF.